Listed below are T cell receptor beta chains from one sample, sequenced in a study of blood T cell repertoires in COVID-19. Data came from immunoSEQ multiplex PCR; TCRdb stores just in-frame clones and leaves some out. The sample has around 200,000 clones; just under 90% are singletons. The specimen was peripheral blood. Source of these receptors: a man aged 18 to 30 with active or convalescent COVID-19. Each CDR3 is given with its conserved first and last residue. A D gene is named only where the DNA matches it firmly. Expanded clones are given a class, and other clones once, few, many or no size at all.

j_gene	abundance	d_gene	v_gene	CDR3nt	CDR3aa
TRBJ1-3	NA	NA	TRBV4-1	TGCGCCAGCAGCCAATACACCTCTGGAAACACCATATATTTT	CASSQYTSGNTIYF
TRBJ2-2	NA	TRBD2	TRBV6-5	TGTGCCAGCAGGTTGGGACTAGCGGGCACCGGGGAGCTGTTTTTT	CASRLGLAGTGELFF
TRBJ2-1	NA	TRBD1	TRBV19	TGTGCCAGTAATAAGGACAGGGGCGATGAGCAGTTCTTC	CASNKDRGDEQFF
TRBJ1-1	NA	TRBD1	TRBV19	TGTGCCAGTATCAATTGGGACAGGGGGGGGAACACTGAAGCTTTCTTT	CASINWDRGGNTEAFF
TRBJ1-1	NA	NA	TRBV18	TGTGCCAGCTCGCCCGAGAGGAACACTGAAGCTTTCTTT	CASSPERNTEAFF
TRBJ2-7	NA	TRBD2	TRBV4-1	TGCGCCAGCAGCCAGAGGACTAGCGCCTACGAGCAGTACTTC	CASSQRTSAYEQYF
TRBJ1-6	NA	NA	TRBV18	TGTGCCAGCTCAGCTTCAGGGGACTATAATTCACCCCTCCACTTT	CASSASGDYNSPLHF
TRBJ2-3	NA	NA	TRBV21-1	TGTGCCAGCAGCAAAGGGCAGGGGTTGCCAGATACGCAGTATTTT	CASSKGQGLPDTQYF
TRBJ1-4	NA	TRBD1	TRBV2	TGTGCCAGCATTAGGGGACAGCATAATGAAAAACTGTTTTTT	CASIRGQHNEKLFF
TRBJ1-2	NA	NA	TRBV5-8	TGTGCCAGCAGCTTGACAGGGAGAGGCTACACCTTC	CASSLTGRGYTF
TRBJ2-2	NA	TRBD1	TRBV28	TGTGCCAGCAGTTTCTTTGATTGGGACAGGGTCGAGACCGGGGAGCTGTTTTTT	CASSFFDWDRVETGELFF
TRBJ2-1	NA	NA	TRBV29-1	TGCACCGGTCGGAGGGGCTACAATGAGCAGTTCTTC	CTGRRGYNEQFF
TRBJ2-2	few	NA	TRBV5-1	TGCGCCAGCAGCTCGGACAGTCACACCGGGGAGCTGTTTTTT	CASSSDSHTGELFF
TRBJ2-1	NA	NA	TRBV2	TGTGCCAGCAGAGGAGGACAGCCGCTCTACAATGAGCAGTTCTTC	CASRGGQPLYNEQFF
TRBJ1-5	once	TRBD1	TRBV6-5	TGTGCCAGCAGTAAGGGGACAGGGGGCTATCAGCCCCAGCATTTT	CASSKGTGGYQPQHF
TRBJ2-7	NA	NA	TRBV7-2	TGTGCCAGCAGCTTGACAGGCAGGGCCCACGAGCAGTACTTC	CASSLTGRAHEQYF
TRBJ1-6	NA	NA	TRBV5-5	TGTGCCAGCAGCTTCTCCGTCGGGAATTCACCCCTCCACTTT	CASSFSVGNSPLHF
TRBJ2-7	NA	NA	TRBV11-3	TGTGCCAGCAGCCAAACTGGACACATTAACTACGAGCAGTACTTC	CASSQTGHINYEQYF
TRBJ2-7	NA	TRBD2	TRBV7-9	TGTGCCAGCAGCCCCCTGACTAGCGGGAGGGGTTCGAGGGCCTACGAGCAGTACTTC	CASSPLTSGRGSRAYEQYF
TRBJ2-2	NA	NA	TRBV5-6	TGTGCCAGCAGCTTGGCCGGGATCCGTACCGGGGAGCTGTTTTTT	CASSLAGIRTGELFF
TRBJ2-3	NA	TRBD2	TRBV19	TGTGCCAGTAGTATAGATCCACTAGCGGGACGAGATACGCAGTATTTT	CASSIDPLAGRDTQYF
TRBJ1-5	NA	NA	TRBV6-5	TGTGCCAGCAAGGAGACCGGGTCTCAGCCCCAGCATTTT	CASKETGSQPQHF